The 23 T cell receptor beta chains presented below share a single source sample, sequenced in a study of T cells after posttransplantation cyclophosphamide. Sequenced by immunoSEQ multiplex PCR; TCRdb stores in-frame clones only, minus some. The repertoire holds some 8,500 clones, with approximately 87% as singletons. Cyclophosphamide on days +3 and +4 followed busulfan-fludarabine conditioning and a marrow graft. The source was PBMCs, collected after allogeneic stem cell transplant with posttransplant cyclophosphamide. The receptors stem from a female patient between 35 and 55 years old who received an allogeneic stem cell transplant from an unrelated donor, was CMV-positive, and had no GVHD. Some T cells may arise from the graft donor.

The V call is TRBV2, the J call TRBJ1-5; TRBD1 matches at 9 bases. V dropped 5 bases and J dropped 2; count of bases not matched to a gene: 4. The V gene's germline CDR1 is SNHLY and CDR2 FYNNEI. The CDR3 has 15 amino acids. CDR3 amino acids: CASSTGGSGNQPQHF. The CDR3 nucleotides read TGTGCCAGCAGTACAGGGGGCAGCGGCAATCAGCCCCAGCATTTT. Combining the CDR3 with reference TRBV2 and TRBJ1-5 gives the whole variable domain EPEVTQTPSHQVTQMGQEVILRCVPISNHLYFYWYRQILGQKVEFLVSFYNNEISEKSEIFDDQFSVERPDGSNFTLKIRSTKLEDSAMYFCASSTGGSGNQPQHFGDGTRLSIL.

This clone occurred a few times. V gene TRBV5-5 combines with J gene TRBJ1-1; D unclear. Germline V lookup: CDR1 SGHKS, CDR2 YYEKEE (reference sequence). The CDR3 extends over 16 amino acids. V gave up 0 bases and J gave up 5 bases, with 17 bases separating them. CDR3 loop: CASSLEGQAGGTEAFF. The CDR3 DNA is TGTGCCAGCAGCTTGGAAGGTCAGGCGGGCGGAACTGAAGCTTTCTTT.

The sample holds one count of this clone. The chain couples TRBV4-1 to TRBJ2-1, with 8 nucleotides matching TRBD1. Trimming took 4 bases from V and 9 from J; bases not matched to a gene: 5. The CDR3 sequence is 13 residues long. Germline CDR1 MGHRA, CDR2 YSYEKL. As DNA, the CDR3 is TGCGCCAGCAGCCCCCCAGGGGGCGTTGAGCAGTTCTTC. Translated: CASSPPGGVEQFF.

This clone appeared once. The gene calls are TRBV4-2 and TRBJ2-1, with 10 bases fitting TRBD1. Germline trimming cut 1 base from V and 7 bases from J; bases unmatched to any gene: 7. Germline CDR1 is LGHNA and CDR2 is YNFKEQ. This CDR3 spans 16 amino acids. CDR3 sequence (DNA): TGTGCCAGCAGCCAAGGGGGGACAGGGGAGTGGAATGAGCAGTTCTTC. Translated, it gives CASSQGGTGEWNEQFF.

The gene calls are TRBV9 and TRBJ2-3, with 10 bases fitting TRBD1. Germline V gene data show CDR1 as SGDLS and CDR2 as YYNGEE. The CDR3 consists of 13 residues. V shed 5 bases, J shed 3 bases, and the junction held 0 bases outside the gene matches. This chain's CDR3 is CASRDRGTDTQYF. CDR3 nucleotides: TGTGCCAGCAGGGACAGGGGGACAGATACGCAGTATTTT.

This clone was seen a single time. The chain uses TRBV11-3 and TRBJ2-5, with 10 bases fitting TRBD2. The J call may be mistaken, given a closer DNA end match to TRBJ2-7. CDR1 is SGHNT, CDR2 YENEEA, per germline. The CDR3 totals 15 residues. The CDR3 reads CASSERGGSSYEQYF. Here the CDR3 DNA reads TGTGCCAGCAGCGAGCGGGGGGGCAGCTCCTACGAGCAGTACTTC.

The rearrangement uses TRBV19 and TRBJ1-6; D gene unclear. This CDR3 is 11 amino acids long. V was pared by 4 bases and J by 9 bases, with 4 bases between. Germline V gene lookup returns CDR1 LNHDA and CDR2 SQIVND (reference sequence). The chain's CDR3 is CASSSGSPLHF. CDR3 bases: TGTGCCAGTAGTAGCGGTTCACCCCTCCACTTT.

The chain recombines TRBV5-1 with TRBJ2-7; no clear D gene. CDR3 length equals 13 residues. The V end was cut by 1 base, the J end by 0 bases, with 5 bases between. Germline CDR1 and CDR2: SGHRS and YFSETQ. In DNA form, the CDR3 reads TGCGCCAGCAGCTTGACGAGCTCCTACGAGCAGTACTTC. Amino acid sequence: CASSLTSSYEQYF.

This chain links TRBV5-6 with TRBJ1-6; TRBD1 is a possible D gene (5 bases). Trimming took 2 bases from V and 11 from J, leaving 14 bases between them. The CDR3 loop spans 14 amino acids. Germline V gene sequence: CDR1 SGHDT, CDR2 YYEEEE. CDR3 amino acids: CASSFSRDSPPLHF. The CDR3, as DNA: TGTGCCAGCAGCTTTTCCAGGGACTCACCACCCCTCCACTTT.

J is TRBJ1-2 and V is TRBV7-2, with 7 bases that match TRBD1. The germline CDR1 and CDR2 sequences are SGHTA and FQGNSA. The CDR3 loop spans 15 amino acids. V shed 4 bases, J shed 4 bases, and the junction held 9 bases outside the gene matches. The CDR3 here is CASSYRARGTYGYTF. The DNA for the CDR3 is TGTGCCAGCAGCTATCGGGCCAGGGGGACCTATGGCTACACCTTC. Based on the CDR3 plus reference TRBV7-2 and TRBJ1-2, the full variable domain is GAGVSQSPSNKVTEKGKDVELRCDPISGHTALYWYRQSLGQGLEFLIYFQGNSAPDKSGLPSDRFSAERTGGSVSTLTIQRTQQEDSAVYLCASSYRARGTYGYTFGSGTRLTVV.

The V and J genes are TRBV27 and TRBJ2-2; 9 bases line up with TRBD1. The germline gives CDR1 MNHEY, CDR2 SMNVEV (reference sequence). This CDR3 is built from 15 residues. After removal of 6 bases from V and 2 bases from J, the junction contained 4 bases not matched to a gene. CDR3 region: CASRQGAINTGELFF. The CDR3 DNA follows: TGTGCCAGCAGACAGGGGGCAATAAACACCGGGGAGCTGTTTTTT.

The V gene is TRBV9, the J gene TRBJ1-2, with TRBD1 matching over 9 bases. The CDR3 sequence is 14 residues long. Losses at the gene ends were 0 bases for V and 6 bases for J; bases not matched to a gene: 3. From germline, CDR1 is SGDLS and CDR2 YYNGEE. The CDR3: CASSVGGQGHGYTF. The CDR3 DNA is TGTGCCAGCAGCGTAGGGGGACAGGGTCATGGCTACACCTTC. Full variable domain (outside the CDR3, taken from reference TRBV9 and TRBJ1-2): DSGVTQTPKHLITATGQRVTLRCSPRSGDLSVYWYQQSLDQGLQFLIQYYNGEERAKGNILERFSAQQFPDLHSELNLSSLELGDSALYFCASSVGGQGHGYTFGSGTRLTVV.

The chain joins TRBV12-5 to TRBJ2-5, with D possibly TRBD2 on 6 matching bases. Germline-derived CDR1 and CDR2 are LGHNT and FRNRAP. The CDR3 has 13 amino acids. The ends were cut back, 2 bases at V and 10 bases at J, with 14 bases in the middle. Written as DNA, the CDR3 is TGTGCTAGTGGTTTGACCGGGGGAGGCGTCCAGTACTTC. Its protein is CASGLTGGGVQYF.

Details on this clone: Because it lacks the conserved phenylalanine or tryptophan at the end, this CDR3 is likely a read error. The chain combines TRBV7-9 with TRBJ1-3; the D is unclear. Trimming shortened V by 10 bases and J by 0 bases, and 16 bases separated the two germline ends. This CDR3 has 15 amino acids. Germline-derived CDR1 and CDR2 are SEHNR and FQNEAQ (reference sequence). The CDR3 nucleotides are TGTGCCACAAGTGGAGCAGAGTTCTCTGGAAACACCATATATTCT. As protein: CATSGAEFSGNTIYS.

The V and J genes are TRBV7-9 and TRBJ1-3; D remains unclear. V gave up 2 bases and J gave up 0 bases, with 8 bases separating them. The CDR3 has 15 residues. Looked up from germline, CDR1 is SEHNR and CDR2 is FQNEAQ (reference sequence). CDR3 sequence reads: CASSLSASSGNTIYF. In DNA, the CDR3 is TGTGCCAGCAGCTTAAGTGCCAGCTCTGGAAACACCATATATTTT.

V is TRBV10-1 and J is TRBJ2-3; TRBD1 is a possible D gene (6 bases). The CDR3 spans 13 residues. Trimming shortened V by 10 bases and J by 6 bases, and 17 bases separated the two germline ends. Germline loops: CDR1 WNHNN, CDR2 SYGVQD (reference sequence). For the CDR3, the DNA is TGCGCCACCAGCCAGGGGTTTTCGGATACGCAGTATTTT. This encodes CATSQGFSDTQYF.

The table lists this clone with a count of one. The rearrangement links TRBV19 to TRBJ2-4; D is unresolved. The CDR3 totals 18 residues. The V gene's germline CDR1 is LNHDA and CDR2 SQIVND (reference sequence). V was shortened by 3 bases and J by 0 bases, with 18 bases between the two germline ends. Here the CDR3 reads CASSIPLSPLVAKNIQYF. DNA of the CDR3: TGTGCCAGTAGTATCCCCCTCTCCCCCCTTGTAGCCAAAAACATTCAGTACTTC.

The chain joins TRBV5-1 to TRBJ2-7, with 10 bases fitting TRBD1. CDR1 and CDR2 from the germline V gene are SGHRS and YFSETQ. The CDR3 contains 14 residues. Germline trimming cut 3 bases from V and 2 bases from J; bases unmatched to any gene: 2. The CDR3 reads CASSSGQGAYEQYF. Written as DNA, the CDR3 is TGCGCCAGCAGCTCCGGACAGGGGGCCTACGAGCAGTACTTC.

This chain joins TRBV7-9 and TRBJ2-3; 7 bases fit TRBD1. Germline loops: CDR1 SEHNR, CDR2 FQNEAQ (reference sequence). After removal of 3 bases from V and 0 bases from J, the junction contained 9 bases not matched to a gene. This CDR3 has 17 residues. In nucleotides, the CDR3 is TGTGCCAGCAGCTTTTCACTGAGGGGACAGAGCACAGATACGCAGTATTTT. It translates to CASSFSLRGQSTDTQYF.

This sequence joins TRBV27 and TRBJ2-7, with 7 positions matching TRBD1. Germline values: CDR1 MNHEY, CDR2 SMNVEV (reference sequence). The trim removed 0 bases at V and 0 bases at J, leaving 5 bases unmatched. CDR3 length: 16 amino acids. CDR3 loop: CASSLSQGYASYEQYF. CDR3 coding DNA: TGTGCCAGCAGTTTATCACAGGGGTACGCCTCCTACGAGCAGTACTTC.

As DNA, the CDR3 is TGCGCCAGCAGCTTGGCCGGGAGCCAGCGGGGCTACACCTTC. Amino acids: CASSLAGSQRGYTF. This chain links TRBV5-1 with TRBJ1-2; D unclear. The CDR3 is 14 residues long. V was clipped by 0 bases and J by 8 bases, with 14 bases between them. Per the germline V gene, CDR1 is SGHRS and CDR2 is YFSETQ. The full variable domain, with the rest looked up from reference TRBV5-1 and TRBJ1-2, is KAGVTQTPRYLIKTRGQQVTLSCSPISGHRSVSWYQQTPGQGLQFLFEYFSETQRNKGNFPGRFSGRQFSNSRSEMNVSTLELGDSALYLCASSLAGSQRGYTFGSGTRLTVV.

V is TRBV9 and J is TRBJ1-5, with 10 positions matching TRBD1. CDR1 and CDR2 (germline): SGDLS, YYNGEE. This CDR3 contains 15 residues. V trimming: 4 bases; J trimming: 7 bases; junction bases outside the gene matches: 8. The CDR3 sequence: CASSTGTGVKQPQHF. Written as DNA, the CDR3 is TGTGCCAGCAGCACCGGGACAGGGGTAAAACAGCCCCAGCATTTT.

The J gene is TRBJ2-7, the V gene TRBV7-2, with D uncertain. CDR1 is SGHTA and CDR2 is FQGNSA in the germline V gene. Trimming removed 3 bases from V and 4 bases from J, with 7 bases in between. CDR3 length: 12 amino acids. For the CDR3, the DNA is TGTGCCAGCAGCTTCCTACCGTACGAGCAGTACTTC. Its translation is CASSFLPYEQYF.